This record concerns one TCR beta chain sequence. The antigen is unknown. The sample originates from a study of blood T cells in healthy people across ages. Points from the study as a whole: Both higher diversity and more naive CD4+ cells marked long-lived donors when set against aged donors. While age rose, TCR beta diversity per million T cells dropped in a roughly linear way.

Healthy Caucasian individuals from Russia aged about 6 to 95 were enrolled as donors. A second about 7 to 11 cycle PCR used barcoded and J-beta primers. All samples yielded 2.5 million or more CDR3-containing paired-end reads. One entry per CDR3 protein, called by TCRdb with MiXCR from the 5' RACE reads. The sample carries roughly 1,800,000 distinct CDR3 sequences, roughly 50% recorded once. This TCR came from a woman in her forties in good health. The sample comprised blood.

The CDR3 spells CASSLSRLSYVNYGYTF. The CDR3 DNA sequence: TGTGCCAGCAGCTTATCCCGTCTATCTTACGTAAACTATGGCTACACCTTC. This chain connects TRBV7-9 to TRBJ1-2, with D unclear. Germline V lookup: CDR1 SEHNR, CDR2 FQNEAQ (reference sequence). This CDR3 contains 17 residues. Trimming removed 2 bases from V and 2 bases from J, with 18 bases in between.